What follows are 23 T cell receptor beta chains derived from one specimen sequenced in a study of T cell clones after liver transplantation. TCRdb keeps only in-frame clones here, not all; method: immunoSEQ multiplex PCR. The sample holds 50,000 to 70,000 clones, less than 85% seen once. Sequenced material: CD4+ T cells from blood, taken at the approximately 15-month timepoint. Receptors were obtained from a human patient who received a liver transplant. The T cells may come from the graft donor.

This rearrangement joins TRBV4-1 to TRBJ2-7; the match to TRBD1 covers 9 bases. CDR1 MGHRA and CDR2 YSYEKL come from the germline V gene. V lost 10 bases and J lost 6; bases outside the gene matches: 16. The CDR3 is made up of 15 amino acids. CDR3 nucleotide sequence: TGCGCCATATATATGCCCGGGACAGGGCTCTCCGAGCAGTACTTC. Residues: CAIYMPGTGLSEQYF.

The J gene is TRBJ2-5, the V gene TRBV7-2; possible D gene TRBD2, 5 bases. The germline CDR1 and CDR2 sequences are SGHTA and FQGNSA. The V end was cut by 3 bases, the J end by 5 bases, with 16 bases between. The CDR3 consists of 15 residues. CDR3 region: CASSLDGTRVETQYF. The CDR3, as DNA: TGTGCCAGCAGCTTGGATGGAACTAGGGTGGAGACCCAGTACTTC.

The CDR3: CASSQSPVRGNSNSPLHF. The CDR3 region has the DNA TGTGCCAGCAGCCAAAGTCCCGTCAGGGGGAATTCTAATTCACCCCTCCACTTT. The rearrangement uses TRBV4-2 and TRBJ1-6; 7 positions agree with TRBD1. CDR1 LGHNA and CDR2 YNFKEQ come from the germline V gene. The CDR3 sequence is 18 residues long. V trimming: 2 bases; J trimming: 6 bases; junction bases outside the gene matches: 13.

This chain joins TRBV27 and TRBJ2-5, with D tentatively TRBD1 or TRBD2 (6 bases each). CDR1 and CDR2 (germline): MNHEY, SMNVEV (reference sequence). Trimming left V 8 bases short and J 7 bases short, with 17 bases between. The CDR3 runs 13 residues. Here the CDR3 DNA reads TGTGCCAGCCGAGGAGGGGGAGTGATGACCCAGTACTTC. It codes for CASRGGGVMTQYF.

The chain employs TRBV4-2 and TRBJ1-5, with D unresolved. The CDR3 runs 13 residues. Germline CDR1 and CDR2: LGHNA and YNFKEQ. V was shortened by 0 bases and J by 8 bases, with 8 bases between the two germline ends. For the CDR3, the DNA is TGTGCCAGCAGCCAAGATACTCGGGAGCCCCAGCATTTT. It yields the protein CASSQDTREPQHF.

V usage is TRBV11-2 and J usage is TRBJ2-7; D unresolved. Trimming took 5 bases from V and 6 from J, leaving 14 bases between them. The CDR3 is 13 amino acids. Per germline, CDR1 SGHAT and CDR2 FQNNGV. The CDR3 DNA sequence: TGTGCCAGCAGCAGCGCCCCCGGTGGCGAGCAGTACGTC. It encodes CASSSAPGGEQYV.

The chain carries TRBV28 and TRBJ1-4, with a possible D match to TRBD1 (5 bases). Per the germline V gene, CDR1 is MDHEN and CDR2 is SYDVKM. The V and J ends lost 7 bases and 4 bases respectively, with 16 bases between them. The CDR3 totals 15 residues. The CDR3 region is CASNPRTRLNEKLFF. The CDR3 bases are TGTGCCAGCAATCCTAGGACAAGACTTAATGAAAAACTGTTTTTT.

The J gene is TRBJ1-5, the V gene TRBV6-1, with unresolved D. Deletions cut 2 bases from V and 4 bases from J, with 18 bases between. In germline, CDR1 is MNHNS, CDR2 SASEGT. The CDR3 loop spans 17 amino acids. The CDR3 sequence: CASSEPTGVRRNQPQHF. The DNA for the CDR3 is TGTGCCAGCAGTGAACCCACTGGGGTGAGGAGAAATCAGCCCCAGCATTTT.

This clone appeared a few times. This chain uses TRBV5-8 with TRBJ2-1; D is unresolved. V dropped 4 bases and J dropped 0 bases, with 11 bases sitting between them. From germline, CDR1 is SGHTS and CDR2 YDEGEE. The CDR3 covers 15 residues. DNA of the CDR3: TGTGCCAGCAGCCGGATCGTTAGCTCCTACAATGAGCAGTTCTTC. Protein sequence: CASSRIVSSYNEQFF.

The rearrangement uses TRBV5-6 and TRBJ1-3, with D uncertain. The germline V gene has CDR1 SGHDT and CDR2 YYEEEE. The CDR3 has 13 residues. Trimming removed 0 bases from V and 8 bases from J, with 9 bases in between. The CDR3 DNA sequence: TGTGCCAGCAGCTTGGACAGTTATTACACCATATATTTT. Residues: CASSLDSYYTIYF.

This clone has only a few counts. The chain has TRBV9 and TRBJ1-2, with D possibly matching TRBD1 (6 bases). This CDR3 is 15 amino acids long. V was shortened by 3 bases and J by 4 bases, with 16 bases between the two germline ends. Germline-derived CDR1 and CDR2 are SGDLS and YYNGEE. Here the CDR3 DNA reads TGTGCCAGCAGCGCAGACAGGCCGACAGGCTATGGCTACACCTTC. Translating gives CASSADRPTGYGYTF.

The chain uses TRBV10-1 and TRBJ2-2, with D tentatively TRBD1 or TRBD2 (5 bases each). V was pared by 2 bases and J by 2 bases, with 12 bases between. Germline CDR1 and CDR2: WNHNN and SYGVQD (reference sequence). The CDR3 is 16 residues long. CDR3 in DNA: TGCGCCAGCAGTGAGCGGGGCAGACGTAACACCGGGGAGCTGTTTTTT. Its translation is CASSERGRRNTGELFF.

V and J are TRBV6-1 and TRBJ2-7, with D possibly being TRBD1 or TRBD2 (6 bases each). Germline V gene data show CDR1 as MNHNS and CDR2 as SASEGT. V gave up 3 bases and J gave up 3 bases, with 21 bases separating them. The CDR3 loop spans 17 amino acids. As DNA, the CDR3 is TGTGCCAGCAGTGAGAGGGGCGGGGTACAGGGCCGCTACGAGCAGTACGTC. The encoded protein is CASSERGGVQGRYEQYV.

Only one count was recorded for this clone. Written as DNA, the CDR3 is TGTGCCAGCCGTTCAGCAGGAACAAGCGACGTTAGCTCTGGAAACACCATATATTTT. Translated: CASRSAGTSDVSSGNTIYF. This chain uses TRBV28 with TRBJ1-3; D gene unclear. CDR1 and CDR2 from the germline V gene are MDHEN and SYDVKM. The ends were cut back, 8 bases at V and 0 bases at J, with 26 bases in the middle. The CDR3 runs to 19 residues.

The chain has TRBV7-2 and TRBJ1-1; no firm D call. The CDR3 has 13 amino acids. The germline CDR1 and CDR2 sequences are SGHTA and FQGNSA. With 5 bases removed from V and 8 bases from J, the gap between germline ends came to 15 bases. The DNA for the CDR3 is TGTGCCAGCAGCCGGAGGAGAGAGACCGAAGCTTTCTTT. Its protein is CASSRRRETEAFF.

The chain combines TRBV9 with TRBJ2-1; no definite D call. The CDR3 is made up of 12 amino acids. Germline V gene data show CDR1 as SGDLS and CDR2 as YYNGEE. The V end lost 2 bases, the J end lost 5 bases, and 5 bases lay between the germline ends. The CDR3 DNA reads as TGTGCCAGCAGCGTCGATCACAATGAGCAGTTCTTC. Its translation is CASSVDHNEQFF.

The chain links TRBV29-1 to TRBJ2-5; 9 bases map to TRBD2. This CDR3 comprises 15 residues. The germline CDR1 and CDR2 sequences are SQVTM and ANQGSEA. With V trimmed by 6 bases and J by 1 base, 9 bases remained unmatched. The CDR3 coding sequence is TGCAGCGTCAGGCGGGGAGCGGGGGGCCAAGAGACCCAGTACTTC. This encodes CSVRRGAGGQETQYF.

The chain joins TRBV19 to TRBJ1-1; TRBD1 matches 8 bases. Germline CDR1 and CDR2: LNHDA and SQIVND (reference sequence). CDR3 length equals 14 residues. V lost 1 base to trimming and J lost 4 bases; unmatched junction nucleotides: 2. The CDR3 coding sequence is TGTGCCAGTAGTATAGTACAGGGGGGCACTGAAGCTTTCTTT. The encoded protein is CASSIVQGGTEAFF.

J is TRBJ2-7 and V is TRBV7-6; TRBD1 aligns across 7 bases. The CDR3 is 14 amino acids. Germline loops: CDR1 SGHVS, CDR2 FNYEAQ. V lost 6 bases, J lost 4 bases, and 9 bases stayed unmatched. CDR3 DNA: TGTGCCAGCAGAAGCGGACAGGACTGGTACGAGCAGTACGTC. It translates to CASRSGQDWYEQYV.

The genes are TRBV28 and TRBJ1-4; D may be TRBD1 (5 bases). V gave up 8 bases and J gave up 8 bases, with 15 bases separating them. Germline values: CDR1 MDHEN, CDR2 SYDVKM. This CDR3 has 13 residues. The CDR3 region has the DNA TGTGCCAGCGGGGCGGACCAGGAGGAAAAACTGTTTTTT. The encoded protein is CASGADQEEKLFF.

The genes are TRBV28 and TRBJ1-2, with a tentative D call TRBD1 (5 bases). Germline V gene sequence: CDR1 MDHEN, CDR2 SYDVKM. Deletions cut 1 base from V and 8 bases from J, with 11 bases between. The CDR3 totals 13 residues. The CDR3 DNA sequence: TGTGCCAGCAGTTTATACGGAGAGGGGGGCTACACCTTC. This translates into CASSLYGEGGYTF.

This sequence joins TRBV9 and TRBJ2-3; TRBD2 aligns across 7 bases. From germline, CDR1 is SGDLS and CDR2 YYNGEE. V lost 3 bases and J lost 2; bases outside the gene matches: 3. There are 14 residues in the CDR3. The CDR3 DNA reads as TGTGCCAGCAGCGAGGGGACTAACACAGATACGCAGTATTTT. It yields the protein CASSEGTNTDTQYF.

The J gene is TRBJ2-3, the V gene TRBV5-4, with D unresolved. Deletions cut 4 bases from V and 2 bases from J, with 17 bases between. Germline CDR1 reads SGHNT; CDR2 reads YYREEE (reference sequence). The CDR3 runs to 16 residues. The CDR3 spells CASSPPALALTDTQYF. DNA of the CDR3: TGTGCCAGCAGCCCCCCCGCGTTGGCTCTCACAGATACGCAGTATTTT.